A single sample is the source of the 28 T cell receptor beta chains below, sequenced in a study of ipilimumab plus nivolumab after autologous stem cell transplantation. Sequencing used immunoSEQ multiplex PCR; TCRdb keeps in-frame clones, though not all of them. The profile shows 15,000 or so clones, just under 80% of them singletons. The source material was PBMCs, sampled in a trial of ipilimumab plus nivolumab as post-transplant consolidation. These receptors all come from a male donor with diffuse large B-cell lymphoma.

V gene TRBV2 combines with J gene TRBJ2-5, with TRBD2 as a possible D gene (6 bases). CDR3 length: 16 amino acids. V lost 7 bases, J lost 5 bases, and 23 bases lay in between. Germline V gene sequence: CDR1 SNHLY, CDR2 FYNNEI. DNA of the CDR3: TGTGCCAGCATTCGGAGGGTCGGGGACTTGGGGGAGACCCAGTACTTC. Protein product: CASIRRVGDLGETQYF.

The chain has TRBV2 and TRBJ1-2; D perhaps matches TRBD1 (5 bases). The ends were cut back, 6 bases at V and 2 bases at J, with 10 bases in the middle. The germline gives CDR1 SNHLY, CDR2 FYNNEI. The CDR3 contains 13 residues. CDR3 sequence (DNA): TGTGCCAGCAGGACGGGGGGAAACTATGGCTACACCTTC. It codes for CASRTGGNYGYTF.

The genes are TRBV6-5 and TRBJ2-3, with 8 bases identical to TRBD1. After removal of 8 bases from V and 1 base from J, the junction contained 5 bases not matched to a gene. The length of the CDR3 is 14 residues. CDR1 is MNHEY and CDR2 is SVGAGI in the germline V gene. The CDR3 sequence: CASSSTGGTDTQYF. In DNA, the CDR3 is TGTGCCAGCTCCTCGACAGGGGGCACAGATACGCAGTATTTT.

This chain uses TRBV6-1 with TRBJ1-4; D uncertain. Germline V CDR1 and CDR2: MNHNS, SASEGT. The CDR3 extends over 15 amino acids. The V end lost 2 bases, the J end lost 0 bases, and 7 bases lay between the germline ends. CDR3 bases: TGTGCCAGCAGTGAATGGCGACCAACTAATGAAAAACTGTTTTTT. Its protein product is CASSEWRPTNEKLFF.

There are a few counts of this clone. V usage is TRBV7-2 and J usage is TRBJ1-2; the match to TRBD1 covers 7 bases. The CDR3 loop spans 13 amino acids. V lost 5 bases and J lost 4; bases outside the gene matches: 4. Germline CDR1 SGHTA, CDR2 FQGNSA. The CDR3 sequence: CASSPRQGYGYTF. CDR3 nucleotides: TGTGCCAGCAGCCCTAGACAGGGCTATGGCTACACCTTC.

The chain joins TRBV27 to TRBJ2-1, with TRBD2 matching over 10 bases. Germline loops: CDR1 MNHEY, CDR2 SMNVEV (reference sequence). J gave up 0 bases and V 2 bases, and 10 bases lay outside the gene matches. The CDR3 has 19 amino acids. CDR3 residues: CASSLLPAGGTRSYNEQFF. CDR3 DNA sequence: TGTGCCAGCAGTTTACTTCCAGCGGGGGGGACACGCTCCTACAATGAGCAGTTCTTC.

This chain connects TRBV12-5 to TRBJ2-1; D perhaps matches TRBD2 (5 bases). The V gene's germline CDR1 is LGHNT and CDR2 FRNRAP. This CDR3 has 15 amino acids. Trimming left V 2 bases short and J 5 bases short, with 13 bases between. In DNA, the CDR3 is TGTGCTAGTGGTTTGCTTGGCGGGTACCACAATGAGCAGTTCTTC. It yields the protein CASGLLGGYHNEQFF. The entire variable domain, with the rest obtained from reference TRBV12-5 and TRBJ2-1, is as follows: DARVTQTPRHKVTEMGQEVTMRCQPILGHNTVFWYRQTMMQGLELLAYFRNRAPLDDSGMPKDRFSAEMPDATLATLKIQPSEPRDSAVYFCASGLLGGYHNEQFFGPGTRLTVL.

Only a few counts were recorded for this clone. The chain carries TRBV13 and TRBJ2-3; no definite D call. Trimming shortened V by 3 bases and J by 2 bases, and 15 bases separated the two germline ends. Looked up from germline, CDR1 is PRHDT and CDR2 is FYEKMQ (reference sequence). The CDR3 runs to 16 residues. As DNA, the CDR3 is TGTGCCAGCAGCTTTAGCCCTGGCCTCGACACAGATACGCAGTATTTT. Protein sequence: CASSFSPGLDTDTQYF.

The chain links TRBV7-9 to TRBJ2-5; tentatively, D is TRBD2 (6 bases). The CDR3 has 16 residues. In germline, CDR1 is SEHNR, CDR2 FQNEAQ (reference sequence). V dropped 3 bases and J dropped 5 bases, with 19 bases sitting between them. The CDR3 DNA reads TGTGCCAGCAGCTTTCCCGAAGCTGGGGGGTCGGAGACCCAGTACTTC. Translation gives CASSFPEAGGSETQYF.

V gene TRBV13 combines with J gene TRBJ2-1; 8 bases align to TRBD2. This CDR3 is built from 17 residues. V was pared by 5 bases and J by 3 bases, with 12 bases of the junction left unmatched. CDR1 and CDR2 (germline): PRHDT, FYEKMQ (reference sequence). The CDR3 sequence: CASSPLGAGGFYNEQFF. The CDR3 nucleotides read TGTGCCAGCAGCCCCCTTGGTGCGGGGGGTTTCTACAATGAGCAGTTCTTC.

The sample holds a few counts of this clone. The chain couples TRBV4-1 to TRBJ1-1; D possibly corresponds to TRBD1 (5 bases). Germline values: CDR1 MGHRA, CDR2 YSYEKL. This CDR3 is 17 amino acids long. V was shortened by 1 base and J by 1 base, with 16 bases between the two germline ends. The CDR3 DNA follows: TGCGCCAGCAGCCAAGGGGGACTGGGTACGAGGAACACTGAAGCTTTCTTT. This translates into CASSQGGLGTRNTEAFF.

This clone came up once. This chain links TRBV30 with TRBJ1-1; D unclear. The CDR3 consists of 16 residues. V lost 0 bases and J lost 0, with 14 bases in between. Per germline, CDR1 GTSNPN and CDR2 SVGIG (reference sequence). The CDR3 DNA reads TGTGCCTGGAGTGTACATTTCGGGTTACTGAACACTGAAGCTTTCTTT. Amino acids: CAWSVHFGLLNTEAFF.

In DNA, the CDR3 is TGTGCCAGCAGTTGGGGACTCGCCGGTGGCAATGAGCAGTTCTTC. Amino acids: CASSWGLAGGNEQFF. The chain joins TRBV27 to TRBJ2-1, with TRBD2 as a possible D gene (6 bases). Deletions cut 4 bases from V and 6 bases from J, with 16 bases between. Germline V CDR1 and CDR2: MNHEY, SMNVEV (reference sequence). The CDR3 runs 15 residues.

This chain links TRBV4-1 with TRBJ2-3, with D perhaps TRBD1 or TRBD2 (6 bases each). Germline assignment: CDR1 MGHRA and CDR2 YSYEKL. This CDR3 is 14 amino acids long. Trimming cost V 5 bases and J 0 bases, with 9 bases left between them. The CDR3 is CASSRGESTDTQYF. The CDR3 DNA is TGCGCCAGCAGCAGGGGGGAAAGCACAGATACGCAGTATTTT.

CDR3 sequence reads: CASTDQGGFYEQYF. DNA for the CDR3: TGTGCCAGCACCGACCAGGGGGGTTTCTACGAGCAGTACTTC. The chain recombines TRBV11-2 with TRBJ2-7; D is perhaps TRBD1 (7 bases). Germline V gene lookup returns CDR1 SGHAT and CDR2 FQNNGV. The CDR3 sequence is 14 residues long. The ends were cut back, 7 bases at V and 3 bases at J, with 16 bases in the middle.

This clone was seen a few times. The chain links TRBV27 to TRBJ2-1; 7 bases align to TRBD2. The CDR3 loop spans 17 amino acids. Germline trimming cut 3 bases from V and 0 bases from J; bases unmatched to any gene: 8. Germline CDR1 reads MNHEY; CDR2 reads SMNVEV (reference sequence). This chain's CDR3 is CASSFLGGGISYNEQFF. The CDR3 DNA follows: TGTGCCAGCAGTTTCCTCGGCGGGGGAATCTCCTACAATGAGCAGTTCTTC.

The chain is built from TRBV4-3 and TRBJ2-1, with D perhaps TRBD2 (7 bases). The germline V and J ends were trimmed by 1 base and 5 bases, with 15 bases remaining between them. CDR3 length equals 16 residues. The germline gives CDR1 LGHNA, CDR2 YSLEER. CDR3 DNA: TGCGCCAGCAGCCAAGCGGAGGGGGGGCCAAACAATGAGCAGTTCTTC. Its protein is CASSQAEGGPNNEQFF.

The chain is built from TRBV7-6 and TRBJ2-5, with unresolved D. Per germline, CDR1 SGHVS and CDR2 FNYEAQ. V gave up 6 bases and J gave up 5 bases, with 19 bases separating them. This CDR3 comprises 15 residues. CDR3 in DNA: TGTGCCAGCAGAGAGGAGCCGGGTGCGTTGGAGACCCAGTACTTC. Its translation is CASREEPGALETQYF. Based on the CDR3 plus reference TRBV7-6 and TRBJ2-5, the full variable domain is GAGVSQSPRYKVTKRGQDVALRCDPISGHVSLYWYRQALGQGPEFLTYFNYEAQQDKSGLPNDRFSAERPEGSISTLTIQRTEQRDSAMYRCASREEPGALETQYFGPGTRLLVL.

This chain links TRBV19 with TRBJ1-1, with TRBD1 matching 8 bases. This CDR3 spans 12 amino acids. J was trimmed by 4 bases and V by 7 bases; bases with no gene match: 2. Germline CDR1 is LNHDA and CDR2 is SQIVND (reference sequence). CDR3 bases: TGTGCCAGTAAGCAGGGGGCCACTGAAGCTTTCTTT. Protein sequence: CASKQGATEAFF.

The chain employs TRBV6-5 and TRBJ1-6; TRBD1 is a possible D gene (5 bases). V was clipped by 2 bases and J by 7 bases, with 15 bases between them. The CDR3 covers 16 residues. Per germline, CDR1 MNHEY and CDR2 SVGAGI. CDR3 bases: TGTGCCAGCAGTTACAGTAGGGGATTGGGGAATTCACCCCTCCACTTT. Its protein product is CASSYSRGLGNSPLHF.

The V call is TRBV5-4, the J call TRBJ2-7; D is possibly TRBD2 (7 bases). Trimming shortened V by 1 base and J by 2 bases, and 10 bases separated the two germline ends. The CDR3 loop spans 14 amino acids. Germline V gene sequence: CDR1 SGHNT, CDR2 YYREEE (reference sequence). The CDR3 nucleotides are TGTGCCAGCAGCTTGAGGGGGGGGCCCTACGAGCAGTACTTC. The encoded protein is CASSLRGGPYEQYF. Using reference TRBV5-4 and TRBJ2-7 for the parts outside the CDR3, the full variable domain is ETGVTQSPTHLIKTRGQQVTLRCSSQSGHNTVSWYQQALGQGPQFIFQYYREEENGRGNFPPRFSGLQFPNYSSELNVNALELDDSALYLCASSLRGGPYEQYFGPGTRLTVT.

CDR3 coding DNA: TGTGCCAGCAGCTTAGGCGCGGGACAGGGGTACGAGCAGTACTTC. This encodes CASSLGAGQGYEQYF. V is TRBV11-2 and J is TRBJ2-7, with 10 bases fitting TRBD1. The CDR3 runs to 15 residues. The V segment lost 1 base and the J segment 4 bases; nucleotides outside the gene matches: 4. The germline V gene has CDR1 SGHAT and CDR2 FQNNGV. The whole variable domain, filled in from reference TRBV11-2 and TRBJ2-7, reads EAGVAQSPRYKIIEKRQSVAFWCNPISGHATLYWYQQILGQGPKLLIQFQNNGVVDDSQLPKDRFSAERLKGVDSTLKIQPAKLEDSAVYLCASSLGAGQGYEQYFGPGTRLTVT.

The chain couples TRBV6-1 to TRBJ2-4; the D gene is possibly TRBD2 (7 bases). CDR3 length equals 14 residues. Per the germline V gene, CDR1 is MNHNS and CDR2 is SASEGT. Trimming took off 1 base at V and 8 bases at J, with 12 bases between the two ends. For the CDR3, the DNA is TGTGCCAGCAGTGAAGGGGGGGGCGCGGACATTCAGTACTTC. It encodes CASSEGGGADIQYF.

CDR3 loop: CASRAGTSGDNEQFF. In nucleotides, the CDR3 is TGTGCCAGCAGAGCCGGGACTAGCGGGGACAATGAGCAGTTCTTC. V usage is TRBV7-2 and J usage is TRBJ2-1; 13 bases are shared with TRBD2. Germline V gene sequence: CDR1 SGHTA, CDR2 FQGNSA. V gave up 6 bases and J gave up 5 bases; unmatched junction bases: 4. This CDR3 comprises 15 residues.

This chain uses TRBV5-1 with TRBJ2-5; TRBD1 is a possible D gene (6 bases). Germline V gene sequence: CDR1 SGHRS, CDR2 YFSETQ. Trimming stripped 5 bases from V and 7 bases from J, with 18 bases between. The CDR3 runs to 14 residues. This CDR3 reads CASSPGTSPGTQYF. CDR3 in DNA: TGCGCCAGCAGTCCCGGGACAAGCCCCGGGACCCAGTACTTC.

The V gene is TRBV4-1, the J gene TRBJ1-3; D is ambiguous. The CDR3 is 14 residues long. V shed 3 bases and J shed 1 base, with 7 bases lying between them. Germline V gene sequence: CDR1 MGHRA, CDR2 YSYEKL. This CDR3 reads CASSQAFSGNTIYF. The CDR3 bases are TGCGCCAGCAGCCAGGCCTTTTCTGGAAACACCATATATTTT.

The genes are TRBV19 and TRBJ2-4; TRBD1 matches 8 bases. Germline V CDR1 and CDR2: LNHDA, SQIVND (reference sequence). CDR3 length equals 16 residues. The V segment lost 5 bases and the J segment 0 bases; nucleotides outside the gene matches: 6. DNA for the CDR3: TGTGCCAGTAGTCCCGGACAGGGACTAGCCAAAAACATTCAGTACTTC. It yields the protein CASSPGQGLAKNIQYF.

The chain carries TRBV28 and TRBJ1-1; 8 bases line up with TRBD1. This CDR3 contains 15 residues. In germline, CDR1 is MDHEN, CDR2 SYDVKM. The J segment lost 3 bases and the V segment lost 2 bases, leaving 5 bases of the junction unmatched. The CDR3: CASSLQGAIHTEAFF. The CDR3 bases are TGTGCCAGCAGTTTACAGGGGGCGATCCACACTGAAGCTTTCTTT.